One and the same sample provided the 14 T cell receptor beta chains below, sequenced in a study of shared clonotypes between healthy human individuals. Produced via immunoSEQ multiplex PCR; TCRdb's table is partial and in-frame only. This sample has 400,000 to 600,000 clones, with about 96% found just once. Sequencing used naive CD4+ T cells sorted from blood. Subset defined: CD45RA+ positively selected. The receptor set was obtained from a woman aged 25-40 years in good health.

Only one count was recorded for this clone. The chain recombines TRBV2 with TRBJ2-1, with no clear D. CDR3 length equals 14 residues. V dropped 6 bases and J dropped 8 bases, with 17 bases sitting between them. Germline-derived CDR1 and CDR2 are SNHLY and FYNNEI. The CDR3 loop is CASRRVPQNDEQFF. The CDR3 DNA reads as TGTGCCAGCAGAAGGGTACCCCAAAATGATGAGCAGTTCTTC.

CDR3 sequence: CASSGQGANTGELFF. CDR3 DNA: TGTGCCAGCAGCGGACAGGGGGCAAACACCGGGGAGCTGTTTTTT. The chain links TRBV6-6 to TRBJ2-2; 11 nucleotides agree with TRBD1. V lost 6 bases and J lost 2; bases outside the gene matches: 2. This CDR3 is 15 amino acids long. Germline V lookup: CDR1 MNHNY, CDR2 SVGAGI (reference sequence).

The gene calls are TRBV2 and TRBJ2-2, with TRBD1 identical over 7 bases. V lost 5 bases to trimming and J lost 3 bases; unmatched junction nucleotides: 6. Per germline, CDR1 SNHLY and CDR2 FYNNEI. The CDR3 contains 15 residues. The DNA of the CDR3 is TGTGCCAGCAGTACAGACAGGGTCGACACCGGGGAGCTGTTTTTT. This sequence encodes CASSTDRVDTGELFF.

The chain employs TRBV27 and TRBJ2-7; D uncertain. Germline CDR1 and CDR2: MNHEY and SMNVEV (reference sequence). The V end lost 5 bases, the J end lost 2 bases, and 10 bases lay between the germline ends. The CDR3 totals 13 residues. CDR3 nucleotides: TGTGCCAGCAGTCCTTCAGAAACCTACGAGCAGTACTTC. This encodes CASSPSETYEQYF.

This clone showed up just once. The same CDR3 also results from other DNA sequences found in this sample. The genes are TRBV11-2 and TRBJ2-2; D remains ambiguous. The V gene's germline CDR1 is SGHAT and CDR2 FQNNGV. This CDR3 has 13 residues. V shed 5 bases and J shed 1 base, with 5 bases lying between them. DNA for the CDR3: TGTGCCAGCAGCCGACAGAACACCGGGGAGCTGTTTTTT. It codes for CASSRQNTGELFF.

The V and J genes are TRBV5-1 and TRBJ1-5; D perhaps matches TRBD1 (6 bases). CDR3 size: 14 residues. In germline, CDR1 is SGHRS, CDR2 YFSETQ. V dropped 0 bases and J dropped 7 bases, with 11 bases sitting between them. CDR3 amino acids: CASSLGVGGQPQHF. CDR3 DNA sequence: TGCGCCAGCAGCTTGGGAGTTGGGGGCCAGCCCCAGCATTTT.

The V call is TRBV11-2, the J call TRBJ2-1; maybe TRBD2 (6 bases). V was trimmed by 5 bases and J by 0 bases, leaving 14 bases between them. The CDR3 is 16 residues long. CDR1 and CDR2 from the germline V gene are SGHAT and FQNNGV. Here the CDR3 DNA reads TGTGCCAGCAGCGTGCGGGACTCCAGCTCCTACAATGAGCAGTTCTTC. Translating it yields CASSVRDSSSYNEQFF. The entire variable domain, with the rest obtained from reference TRBV11-2 and TRBJ2-1, is as follows: EAGVAQSPRYKIIEKRQSVAFWCNPISGHATLYWYQQILGQGPKLLIQFQNNGVVDDSQLPKDRFSAERLKGVDSTLKIQPAKLEDSAVYLCASSVRDSSSYNEQFFGPGTRLTVL.

The chain joins TRBV7-3 to TRBJ2-5; 11 nucleotides match TRBD2. After removal of 0 bases from V and 5 bases from J, the junction contained 5 bases not matched to a gene. The germline CDR1 and CDR2 sequences are SGHTA and FQGTGA. The CDR3 is 16 residues long. In nucleotides, the CDR3 is TGTGCCAGCAGCTTAACGCTAGCGGGAGGAGGGGAGACCCAGTACTTC. It specifies CASSLTLAGGGETQYF.

About this clone: Other DNA sequences in the same sample also yield this CDR3. CDR3 nucleotides: TGTGCCAGCACCTTGAGCAATCAGCCCCAGCATTTT. This translates into CASTLSNQPQHF. V gene TRBV28 combines with J gene TRBJ1-5; D gene unclear. The CDR3 extends over 12 amino acids. Germline V CDR1 and CDR2: MDHEN, SYDVKM. V was cut by 7 bases and J by 1 base, with 5 bases left in between.

In DNA, the CDR3 is TGTGCCAGCAGCAAAGAAGGGGACAGGACCCTAGCCAAAAACATTCAGTACTTC. This encodes CASSKEGDRTLAKNIQYF. The chain recombines TRBV21-1 with TRBJ2-4; the D call TRBD1 from the table was never checked on the DNA. TRBV21-1 is a documented pseudogene. The CDR3 is 18 amino acids.

The DNA of the CDR3 is TGTGCCAGTAGTATGGGACTTCTGGACGATACGCAGTATTTT. Protein sequence: CASSMGLLDDTQYF. This chain connects TRBV19 to TRBJ2-3; perhaps TRBD2 as D (6 bases). The germline CDR1 and CDR2 sequences are LNHDA and SQIVND (reference sequence). Trimming stripped 3 bases from V and 6 bases from J, with 13 bases between. The CDR3 is 14 residues long.

V and J are TRBV18 and TRBJ2-5; no firm D call. The germline V and J ends were trimmed by 8 bases and 1 base, with 11 bases remaining between them. CDR1 KGHSH and CDR2 LQKENI come from the germline V gene. CDR3 size: 13 residues. CDR3 amino acids: CASTPPSQETQYF. In DNA form, the CDR3 reads TGTGCCAGCACGCCTCCCTCCCAAGAGACCCAGTACTTC.

This sequence joins TRBV7-3 and TRBJ2-3, with D unresolved. The CDR3 is 13 amino acids. Germline CDR1 reads SGHTA; CDR2 reads FQGTGA. Trimming shortened V by 6 bases and J by 0 bases, and 7 bases separated the two germline ends. The CDR3: CASRDLSTDTQYF. CDR3 coding DNA: TGTGCCAGCAGGGACCTGAGCACAGATACGCAGTATTTT.

This clone was seen a single time. The rearrangement joins TRBV9 to TRBJ1-1; D gene uncertain. The CDR3 totals 14 residues. Trimming took 7 bases from V and 2 from J, leaving 15 bases between them. The germline CDR1 and CDR2 sequences are SGDLS and YYNGEE. CDR3 region: CASPTDGVNTEAFF. The CDR3 region has the DNA TGTGCCAGCCCGACCGACGGGGTTAACACTGAAGCTTTCTTT.